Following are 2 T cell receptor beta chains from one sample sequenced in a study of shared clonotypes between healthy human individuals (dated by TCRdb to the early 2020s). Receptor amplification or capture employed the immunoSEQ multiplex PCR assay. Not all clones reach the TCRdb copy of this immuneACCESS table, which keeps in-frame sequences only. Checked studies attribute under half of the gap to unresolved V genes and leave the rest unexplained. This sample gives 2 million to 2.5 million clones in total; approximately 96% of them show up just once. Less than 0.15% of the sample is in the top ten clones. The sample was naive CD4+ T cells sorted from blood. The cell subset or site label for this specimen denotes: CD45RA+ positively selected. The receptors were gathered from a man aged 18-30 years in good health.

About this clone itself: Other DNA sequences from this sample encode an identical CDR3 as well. The CDR3 is CASSLRRGNTEAFF. The CDR3 DNA reads as TGTGCCAGCAGCTTAAGGCGGGGGAACACTGAAGCTTTCTTT. V is TRBV11-2 and J is TRBJ1-1; D is undetermined. Trimming took off 2 bases at V and 1 base at J, with 8 bases between the two ends. The CDR3 loop spans 14 amino acids. Germline assignment: CDR1 SGHAT and CDR2 FQNNGV.

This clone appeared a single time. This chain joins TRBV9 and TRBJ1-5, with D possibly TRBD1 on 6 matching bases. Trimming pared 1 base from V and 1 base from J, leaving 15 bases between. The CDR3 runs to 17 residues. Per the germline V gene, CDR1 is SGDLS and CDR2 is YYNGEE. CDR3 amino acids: CASSVHRGAPSNQPQHF. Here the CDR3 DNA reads TGTGCCAGCAGCGTACATAGGGGGGCACCAAGCAATCAGCCCCAGCATTTT.